The entry that follows covers one T cell receptor beta chain sequence. The CDR3 runs 16 residues. V shed 6 bases and J 8 bases; nucleotides not matched to a gene: 10. CDR1 is SNHLY and CDR2 is FYNNEI in the germline V gene. Original processing notes: Researchers report that nucleated cell counts were estimated from reference gene primer amplification. Produced via immunoSEQ multiplex PCR; TCRdb's table is partial and in-frame only. That table gives V, J and clone size, and the DNA gave D and trimming. The sample lists about 230,000 clones; approximately 87% were seen once. The sample is drawn from a study of blood T cell repertoires in COVID-19. Turning to the study itself: Acute and convalescent COVID-19 samples came from the United States, Italy and Spain. Nucleic acid was either cDNA or gDNA, and it came from T cells, B-cell-depleted T cells, or PBMCs.

The chain links TRBV2 to TRBJ1-4, with TRBD1 matching over 12 bases. The material sequenced was peripheral blood. The receptor was isolated from a woman aged 70 to 79 with active or convalescent COVID-19. The CDR3 spells CASRPGQGAVGEKLFF. The DNA of the CDR3 is TGTGCCAGCAGGCCGGGACAGGGGGCGGTTGGAGAAAAACTGTTTTTT.